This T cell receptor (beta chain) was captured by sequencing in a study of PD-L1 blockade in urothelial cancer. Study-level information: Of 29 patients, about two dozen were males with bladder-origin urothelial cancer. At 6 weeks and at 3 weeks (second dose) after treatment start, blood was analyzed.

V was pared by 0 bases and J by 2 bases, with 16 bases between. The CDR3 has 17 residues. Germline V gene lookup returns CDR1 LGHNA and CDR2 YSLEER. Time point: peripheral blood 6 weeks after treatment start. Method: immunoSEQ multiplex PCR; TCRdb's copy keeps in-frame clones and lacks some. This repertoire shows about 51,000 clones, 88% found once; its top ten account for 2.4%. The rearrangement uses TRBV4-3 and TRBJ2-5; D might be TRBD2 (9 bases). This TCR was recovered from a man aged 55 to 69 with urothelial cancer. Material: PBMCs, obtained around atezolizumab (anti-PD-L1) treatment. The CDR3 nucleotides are TGCGCCAGCAGCCAAGACAGGGGGCTAGCGGGGCAAGAGACCCAGTACTTC. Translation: CASSQDRGLAGQETQYF.